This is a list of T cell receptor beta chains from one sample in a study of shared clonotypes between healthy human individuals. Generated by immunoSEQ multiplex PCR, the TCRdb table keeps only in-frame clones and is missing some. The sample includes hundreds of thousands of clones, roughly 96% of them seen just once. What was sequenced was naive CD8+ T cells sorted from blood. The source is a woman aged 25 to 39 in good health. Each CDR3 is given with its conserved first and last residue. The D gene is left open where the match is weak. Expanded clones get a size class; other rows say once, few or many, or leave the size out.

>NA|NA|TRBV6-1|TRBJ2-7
TGTGCCAGCAGGGACAGCTCCTACGAGCAGTACTTC
CASRDSSYEQYF
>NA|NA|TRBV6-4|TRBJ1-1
TGTGCCAGCAGTGACTACCCAGGGCGGACTGAAGCTTTCTTT
CASSDYPGRTEAFF
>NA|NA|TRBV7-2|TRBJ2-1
TGTGCCAGCAGCTTAGCGGGCGGGATTGGTGAGCAGTTCTTC
CASSLAGGIGEQFF
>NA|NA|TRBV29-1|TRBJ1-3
TGCAGCGCCGCTAATGGGGAGATACTCAACTCTGGAAACACCATATATTTT
CSAANGEILNSGNTIYF
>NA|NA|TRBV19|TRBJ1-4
TGTGCCAGTAGTATAGATCTCGGGATCTATAATGAAAAACTGTTTTTT
CASSIDLGIYNEKLFF
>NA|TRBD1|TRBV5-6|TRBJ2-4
TGTGCCAGCAGTCGCTCTCTGGGACAGGGGGCTTACATTCAGTACTTC
CASSRSLGQGAYIQYF
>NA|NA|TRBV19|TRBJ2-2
TGTGCCAGTAGTCTTACAGGGCTAACCGGGGAGCTGTTTTTT
CASSLTGLTGELFF
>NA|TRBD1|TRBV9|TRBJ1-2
TGTGCCAGCAGCACAAACAGGGGTCGGGGGCTTGGCTACACCTTC
CASSTNRGRGLGYTF
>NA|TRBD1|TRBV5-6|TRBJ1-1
TGTGCCAGCGGCTTGGGGACAGTCCAAGTGATGAACACTGAAGCTTTCTTT
CASGLGTVQVMNTEAFF
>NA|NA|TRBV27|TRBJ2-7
TGTGCCAGCAGTTTAGGGGAGTCCTACGAGCAGTACTTC
CASSLGESYEQYF
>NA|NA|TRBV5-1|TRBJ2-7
TGCGCCAGCAGCTCGACTAGTTTTCCCTACGAGCAGTACTTC
CASSSTSFPYEQYF
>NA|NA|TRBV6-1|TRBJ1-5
TGTGCCAGCAGTGAACCCCCAGGGGGCAATCAGCCCCAGCATTTT
CASSEPPGGNQPQHF
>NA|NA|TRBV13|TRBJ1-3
TGTGCCAGCAGCTGGGGGACATTCGGGGGAAACACCATATATTTT
CASSWGTFGGNTIYF
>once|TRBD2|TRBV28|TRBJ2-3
TGTGCCAGCAGTTTAATAGGGACTAAAGATACGCAGTATTTT
CASSLIGTKDTQYF
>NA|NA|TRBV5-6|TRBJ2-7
TGTGCCAGCAGCTGGGCTGACTCCTACGAGCAGTACTTC
CASSWADSYEQYF
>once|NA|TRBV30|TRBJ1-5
TGTGCCTGGAGTAACGAGGGAGGGCAGCCCCAGCATTTT
CAWSNEGGQPQHF
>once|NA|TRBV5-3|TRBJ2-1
TGTGCCAGAAGGAGATTCCGCAGTGAGCAGTTCTTC
CARRRFRSEQFF
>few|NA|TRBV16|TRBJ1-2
TGTGCCAGCAGCCTCATCAGGGATGGCTACACCTTC
CASSLIRDGYTF
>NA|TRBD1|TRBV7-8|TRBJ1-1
TGTGCCAGCAGCTCGGGACAGGCGGGCACTGAAGCTTTCTTT
CASSSGQAGTEAFF
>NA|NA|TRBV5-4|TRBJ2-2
TGTGCCAGCAGCCCGACAGATACCGCGAACACCGGGGAGCTGTTTTTT
CASSPTDTANTGELFF
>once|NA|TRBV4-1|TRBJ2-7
TGCGCCAGCAGCCAAGACTATACGGTTACCTACGAGCAGTACTTC
CASSQDYTVTYEQYF
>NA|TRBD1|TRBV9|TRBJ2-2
TGTGCCAGCAGCCCACCTACAGGGGGGAACACCGGGGAGCTGTTTTTT
CASSPPTGGNTGELFF
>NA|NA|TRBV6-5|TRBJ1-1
TGTGCCAGCAGTTACTCAAAATGGGGGTACACTGAAGCTTTCTTT
CASSYSKWGYTEAFF
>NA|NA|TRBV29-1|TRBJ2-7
TGCAGCGTTCTAGACGGCTACGAGCAGTACTTC
CSVLDGYEQYF
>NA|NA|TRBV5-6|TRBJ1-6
TGTGCCAGCAGCTTGGCCCCCGGGACTACTTCACCCCTCCACTTT
CASSLAPGTTSPLHF
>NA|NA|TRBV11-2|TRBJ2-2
TGTGCCAGCAGCTCCCCAGTGGGGGAGCTGTTTTTT
CASSSPVGELFF
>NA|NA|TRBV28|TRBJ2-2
TGTGCCAGCAGTTCCCTGACTGCGCTGACCGGGGAGCTGTTTTTT
CASSSLTALTGELFF
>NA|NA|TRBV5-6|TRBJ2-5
TGTGCCAGCAGCTTGGGGGAGCAGCAAGAGACCCAGTACTTC
CASSLGEQQETQYF
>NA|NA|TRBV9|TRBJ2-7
TGTGCCAGCAGCGGCCCAGGTGGGGGCCCCTACGAGCAGTACTTC
CASSGPGGGPYEQYF
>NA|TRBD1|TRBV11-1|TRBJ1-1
TGTGCCAGCAGCTCCCCGGGACAGGGGAACACTGAAGCTTTCTTT
CASSSPGQGNTEAFF
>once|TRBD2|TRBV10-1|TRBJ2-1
TGCGCCAGCAGTGAGGGCGGGGGATCCTACAATGAGCAGTTCTTC
CASSEGGGSYNEQFF
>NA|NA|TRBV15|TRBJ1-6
TGTGCCACCAGCAGAGGACTGGGGGAAGATTCACCCCTCCACTTT
CATSRGLGEDSPLHF
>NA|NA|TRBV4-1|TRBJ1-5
TGCGCCAGCAGCGAGAGGATTAATCAGCCCCAGCATTTT
CASSERINQPQHF
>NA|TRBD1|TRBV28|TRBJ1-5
TGTGCCAGCAGTTTCTCGACAGGGCATCAGCCCCAGCATTTT
CASSFSTGHQPQHF
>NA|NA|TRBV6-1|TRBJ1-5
TGTGCCAGCGGGTCGGGGTTGTATCAGCCCCAGCATTTT
CASGSGLYQPQHF
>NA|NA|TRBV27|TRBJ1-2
TGTGCCAGCAGCCTAAGGGTGGGGTATGGCTACACCTTC
CASSLRVGYGYTF
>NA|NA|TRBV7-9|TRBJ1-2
TGTGCCAGCAGCCCAACAGGGATAAGCTATGGCTACACCTTC
CASSPTGISYGYTF
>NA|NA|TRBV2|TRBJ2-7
TGTGCCAGCACCGGCTCCTACGAGCAGTACTTC
CASTGSYEQYF
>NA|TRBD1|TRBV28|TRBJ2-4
TGTGCCAGCAGTTTGGGACAGGGAAGGAACATTCAGTACTTC
CASSLGQGRNIQYF
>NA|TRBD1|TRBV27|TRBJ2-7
TGTGCCAGCAGTTTATCTTTCGGGACAGGTTCCTACGAGCAGTACTTC
CASSLSFGTGSYEQYF
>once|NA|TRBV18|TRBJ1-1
TGTGCCAGCTCACCACCAGTTGGCACTGAAGCTTTCTTT
CASSPPVGTEAFF
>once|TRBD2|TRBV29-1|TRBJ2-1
TGCAGCGTTTTGACGGCTAGCGGGAGGTTTGAGCAGTTCTTC
CSVLTASGRFEQFF
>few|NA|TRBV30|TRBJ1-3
TGTGCCTGGGAGGCGGTTTTCAGAAACACCATATATTTT
CAWEAVFRNTIYF
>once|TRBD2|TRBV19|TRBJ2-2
TGTGCCAGTAAGCGGGGGCGGGACACCGGGGAGCTGTTTTTT
CASKRGRDTGELFF
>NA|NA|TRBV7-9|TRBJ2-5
TGTGCCAGCAGCTTCCCGGGACTTGAGGGGGAGACCCAGTACTTC
CASSFPGLEGETQYF
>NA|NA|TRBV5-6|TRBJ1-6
TGTGCCAGCAGCCCACCGGGAGGGATGGATTCACCCCTCCACTTT
CASSPPGGMDSPLHF
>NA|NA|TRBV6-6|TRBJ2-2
TGTGCCAGCAGTTACTCAGACAACACCGGGGAGCTGTTTTTT
CASSYSDNTGELFF
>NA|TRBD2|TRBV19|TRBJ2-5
TGTGCCAGTAGTACTCCGGGACTAGCGAGCCAAGAGACCCAGTACTTC
CASSTPGLASQETQYF
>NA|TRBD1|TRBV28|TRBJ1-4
TGTGCCAGCAGACCACTCAGGGGGCCGTTTGAAAAACTGTTTTTT
CASRPLRGPFEKLFF
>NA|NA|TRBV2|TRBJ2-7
TGTGCCACCTCCTCCCAGACAGGACTGACCTACGAGCAGTACTTC
CATSSQTGLTYEQYF
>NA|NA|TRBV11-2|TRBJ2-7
TGTGCCAGCACCACGCTGGGACTTTACGAGCAGTACTTC
CASTTLGLYEQYF
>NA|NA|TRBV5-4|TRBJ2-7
TGTGCCAGCATTGGACCAAGCTACGAGCAGTACTTC
CASIGPSYEQYF
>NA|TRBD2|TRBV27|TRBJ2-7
TGTGCCAGCAGTTTACTAGCGGGAGGCGAGCAGTACTTC
CASSLLAGGEQYF